This entry lists 7 T cell receptor beta chains sequenced from one sample in a study of blood T cell repertoires in COVID-19. Using immunoSEQ multiplex PCR, the repertoire was profiled, and TCRdb retains in-frame clones only, with some absent. This table holds over 9,500 clones, less than 90% found once. Source material: peripheral blood. These receptors all stem from a woman aged 55-75 years with active COVID-19.

This chain connects TRBV10-3 to TRBJ2-7; TRBD1 agrees at 7 bases. This CDR3 is 16 amino acids long. Germline CDR1 and CDR2: ENHRY and SYGVKD. V gave up 3 bases and J gave up 4 bases; unmatched junction bases: 12. DNA of the CDR3: TGTGCCATCAGTGATCCGACAGGGAAAGGGGAGTACGAGCAGTACTTC. Translated, it gives CAISDPTGKGEYEQYF.

The genes are TRBV5-1 and TRBJ1-1, with TRBD1 as a possible D gene (6 bases). The V gene lost 6 bases and the J gene lost 3 bases, with 12 bases spanning the gap. Germline CDR1 is SGHRS and CDR2 is YFSETQ. This CDR3 is 13 amino acids long. CDR3 nucleotide sequence: TGCGCCAGCACGCAGGGGAGGGACACTGAAGCTTTCTTT. Protein: CASTQGRDTEAFF.

In DNA form, the CDR3 reads TGCGCCAGCAGCCAACTAAGTAAAGACCAAATGGCTTTCTTT. Translated, it gives CASSQLSKDQMAFF. The J gene is TRBJ1-1, the V gene TRBV5-1; D is unclear. The CDR3 is 14 amino acids. The V end lost 4 bases, the J end lost 11 bases, and 21 bases lay between the germline ends. The germline gives CDR1 SGHRS, CDR2 YFSETQ.

The chain uses TRBV6-5 and TRBJ1-6; D is possibly TRBD1 (6 bases). The CDR3 loop spans 15 amino acids. V was shortened by 2 bases and J by 9 bases, with 14 bases between the two germline ends. Germline V gene data show CDR1 as MNHEY and CDR2 as SVGAGI. Written as DNA, the CDR3 is TGTGCCAGCAGTTACGGACAGCCAGATAGTTCACCCCTCCACTTT. This sequence encodes CASSYGQPDSSPLHF.

This sequence joins TRBV19 and TRBJ2-1; the match to TRBD2 covers 12 bases. V lost 3 bases and J lost 5; bases outside the gene matches: 8. The length of the CDR3 is 17 residues. Germline CDR1 is LNHDA and CDR2 is SQIVND (reference sequence). The CDR3 DNA reads TGTGCCAGTAGTATTCGGCTAGCGGGGGGGCCCCACAATGAGCAGTTCTTC. It codes for CASSIRLAGGPHNEQFF.

V is TRBV5-4 and J is TRBJ2-2; TRBD2 matches 15 bases. Germline V gives CDR1 SGHNT, CDR2 YYREEE (reference sequence). The J segment lost 6 bases and the V segment lost 0 bases, leaving 6 bases of the junction unmatched. The CDR3 loop spans 18 amino acids. The DNA of the CDR3 is TGTGCCAGCAGCTTGGCGGGACTAGCGGGAGGAGGCGCCGGGGAGCTGTTTTTT. It encodes CASSLAGLAGGGAGELFF. Together with reference TRBV5-4 and TRBJ2-2, the CDR3 gives the full variable domain: ETGVTQSPTHLIKTRGQQVTLRCSSQSGHNTVSWYQQALGQGPQFIFQYYREEENGRGNFPPRFSGLQFPNYSSELNVNALELDDSALYLCASSLAGLAGGGAGELFFGEGSRLTVL.

This chain joins TRBV7-2 and TRBJ2-4; a weak D match, TRBD1 (5 bases). This CDR3 comprises 16 residues. Germline-derived CDR1 and CDR2 are SGHTA and FQGNSA. With 5 bases removed from V and 0 bases from J, the gap between germline ends came to 14 bases. The CDR3 DNA reads as TGTGCCAGCAGCCTGACGACAGCCTCAGCCAAAAACATTCAGTACTTC. It yields the protein CASSLTTASAKNIQYF.